These 31 T cell receptor beta chains were sequenced from one sample in a study of shared clonotypes between healthy human individuals. Method: immunoSEQ multiplex PCR; TCRdb's copy keeps in-frame clones and lacks some. The sample has fewer than 600,000 clones, roughly 79% seen once. The sample consisted of PBMCs. Receptor source: a woman between 40 and 55 years old in good health. Some clones in this sample may be carry-over from other donors' samples.

Regarding this clone: Other DNA sequences in the same sample also yield this CDR3. V usage is TRBV5-4 and J usage is TRBJ2-1; D may be TRBD1 (5 bases). The CDR3 has 13 amino acids. Germline CDR1 and CDR2: SGHNT and YYREEE (reference sequence). The ends were cut back, 0 bases at V and 7 bases at J, with 8 bases in the middle. CDR3 sequence: CASSLDRYNEQFF. The CDR3, as DNA: TGTGCCAGCAGCTTGGACAGGTATAATGAGCAGTTCTTC. The full variable domain, rest sourced from reference TRBV5-4 and TRBJ2-1, is ETGVTQSPTHLIKTRGQQVTLRCSSQSGHNTVSWYQQALGQGPQFIFQYYREEENGRGNFPPRFSGLQFPNYSSELNVNALELDDSALYLCASSLDRYNEQFFGPGTRLTVL.

The CDR3 reads CASSEAGSYTEAFF. The CDR3 DNA sequence: TGTGCCAGCAGTGAGGCCGGGTCTTACACTGAAGCTTTCTTT. This chain connects TRBV2 to TRBJ1-1, with D hard to call. From germline, CDR1 is SNHLY and CDR2 FYNNEI. Trimming removed 3 bases from V and 3 bases from J, with 11 bases in between. The CDR3 contains 14 residues. Filled out from reference TRBV2 and TRBJ1-1, the complete variable domain reads EPEVTQTPSHQVTQMGQEVILRCVPISNHLYFYWYRQILGQKVEFLVSFYNNEISEKSEIFDDQFSVERPDGSNFTLKIRSTKLEDSAMYFCASSEAGSYTEAFFGQGTRLTVV.

This clone was seen a handful of times. The chain joins TRBV5-1 to TRBJ1-4, with D possibly being TRBD1 (5 bases). Trimming removed 7 bases at V and 0 bases at J, with 16 bases between. The germline V gene encodes CDR1 SGHRS and CDR2 YFSETQ. This CDR3 contains 16 residues. The CDR3 is CASSTSGTSTNEKLFF. The CDR3 DNA follows: TGCGCCAGCTCCACATCCGGGACCTCAACTAATGAAAAACTGTTTTTT.

DNA for the CDR3: TGTGCCAGCAGCGGACAGTCTTACACTGAAGCTTTCTTT. Translating it yields CASSGQSYTEAFF. This chain connects TRBV11-2 to TRBJ1-1; a possible D gene is TRBD1 (6 bases). Trimming cost V 5 bases and J 3 bases, with 10 bases left between them. CDR3 length equals 13 residues. Per germline, CDR1 SGHAT and CDR2 FQNNGV.

The gene calls are TRBV19 and TRBJ2-5; possibly TRBD1 for D (5 bases). The V end lost 5 bases, the J end lost 1 base, and 8 bases lay between the germline ends. Looked up from germline, CDR1 is LNHDA and CDR2 is SQIVND (reference sequence). The length of the CDR3 is 13 residues. For the CDR3, the DNA is TGTGCCAGTAGTGGACATGTCCAAGAGACCCAGTACTTC. Its protein is CASSGHVQETQYF.

The V gene is TRBV6-6, the J gene TRBJ2-1; perhaps D is TRBD1 or TRBD2 (5 bases each). This CDR3 contains 15 residues. V dropped 6 bases and J dropped 0 bases, with 12 bases sitting between them. In germline, CDR1 is MNHNY, CDR2 SVGAGI (reference sequence). The DNA for the CDR3 is TGTGCCAGCAGACAGGACTTTATCTCCTACAATGAGCAGTTCTTC. Translated: CASRQDFISYNEQFF.

The chain recombines TRBV7-2 with TRBJ2-1; D call uncertain. Trimming left V 1 base short and J 2 bases short, with 9 bases between. The CDR3 extends over 15 amino acids. CDR1 SGHTA and CDR2 FQGNSA come from the germline V gene. Here the CDR3 reads CASSLDRSTYNEQFF. The CDR3 coding sequence is TGTGCCAGCAGCTTAGACCGAAGTACCTACAATGAGCAGTTCTTC.

This sequence joins TRBV5-5 and TRBJ1-3; unclear D gene. V lost 0 bases to trimming and J lost 0 bases, with 10 bases between them. The CDR3 is 16 amino acids. Germline V gives CDR1 SGHKS, CDR2 YYEKEE (reference sequence). For the CDR3, the DNA is TGTGCCAGCAGCTTGGCAAAGAGAGTCTCTGGAAACACCATATATTTT. Protein sequence: CASSLAKRVSGNTIYF.

This clone was observed a few times. The chain joins TRBV7-6 to TRBJ2-7; 11 nucleotides match TRBD2. The CDR3 spans 15 residues. Trimming removed 5 bases from V and 2 bases from J; junction bases left unmatched: 5. Germline assignment: CDR1 SGHVS and CDR2 FNYEAQ. The CDR3 loop is CASSPLAGGTYEQYF. The CDR3 nucleotides read TGTGCCAGCAGCCCTCTAGCGGGAGGTACCTACGAGCAGTACTTC.

The V and J genes are TRBV6-1 and TRBJ2-7; D is perhaps TRBD2 (7 bases). Trimming took off 6 bases at V and 3 bases at J, with 18 bases between the two ends. This CDR3 has 15 residues. Germline CDR1 and CDR2: MNHNS and SASEGT. CDR3 nucleotides: TGTGCCAGCAGCGCCGGGGGGCCCCTAGTCTACGAGCAGTACTTC. Translated, it gives CASSAGGPLVYEQYF.

This clone showed up just once. This chain connects TRBV7-2 to TRBJ2-7; 11 bases are a match to TRBD2. V was pared by 5 bases and J by 6 bases, with 9 bases of the junction left unmatched. Germline CDR1 reads SGHTA; CDR2 reads FQGNSA. The CDR3 is 15 residues long. The CDR3, as DNA: TGTGCCAGCAGCCCCGAGGCTAGCGGGAGGCGCGAGCAGTACTTC. Translated, it gives CASSPEASGRREQYF.

The rearrangement links TRBV9 to TRBJ2-7, with 9 bases that match TRBD1. Germline trimming cut 0 bases from V and 2 bases from J; bases unmatched to any gene: 9. From germline, CDR1 is SGDLS and CDR2 YYNGEE. This CDR3 is 17 amino acids long. The CDR3 nucleotides read TGTGCCAGCAGCGTAGGAGGTACCGGGACAGGGACCTACGAGCAGTACTTC. The encoded protein is CASSVGGTGTGTYEQYF.

J is TRBJ2-1 and V is TRBV11-2, with a possible D match to TRBD2 (5 bases). In germline, CDR1 is SGHAT, CDR2 FQNNGV. The CDR3 is made up of 14 amino acids. Trimming left V 5 bases short and J 4 bases short, with 12 bases between. For the CDR3, the DNA is TGTGCCAGCAGCCCATCGCGGGTGTACAATGAGCAGTTCTTC. It specifies CASSPSRVYNEQFF.

The chain carries TRBV7-6 and TRBJ2-2, with D possibly being TRBD2 (5 bases). V shed 8 bases and J shed 4 bases, with 17 bases lying between them. Germline V CDR1 and CDR2: SGHVS, FNYEAQ. CDR3 length equals 15 residues. The CDR3: CASAEGRSVTGELFF. The DNA of the CDR3 is TGTGCCAGCGCCGAGGGTAGATCGGTCACCGGGGAGCTGTTTTTT.

The V and J genes are TRBV5-6 and TRBJ1-4, with D hard to call. The CDR3 consists of 16 residues. Germline V gene lookup returns CDR1 SGHDT and CDR2 YYEEEE. Trimming left V 1 base short and J 5 bases short, with 15 bases between. The CDR3 protein is CASSLYEDQANEKLFF. CDR3 bases: TGTGCCAGCAGCTTGTACGAGGACCAGGCGAATGAAAAACTGTTTTTT.

This clone was found once. The chain employs TRBV7-3 and TRBJ2-7, with TRBD2 matching over 8 bases. This CDR3 has 16 residues. Trimming at V came to 2 bases and at J to 1 base, leaving 7 bases not matched to a gene. Germline V lookup: CDR1 SGHTA, CDR2 FQGTGA. CDR3 sequence (DNA): TGTGCCAGCAGCTTACTAGCGGGTCCGATTTCCTACGAGCAGTACTTC. Encoded protein: CASSLLAGPISYEQYF.

The chain links TRBV7-7 to TRBJ2-1; the match to TRBD2 covers 7 bases. The V segment lost 5 bases and the J segment 5 bases; nucleotides outside the gene matches: 3. This CDR3 spans 13 amino acids. Germline loops: CDR1 SSHAT, CDR2 FNYEAQ (reference sequence). CDR3 coding DNA: TGTGCCAGCAGCCTGACTAGCCACAATGAGCAGTTCTTC. It encodes CASSLTSHNEQFF.

Points on this clone: This sample includes further DNA sequences coding for the same CDR3. The V and J genes are TRBV11-2 and TRBJ2-7; 12 nucleotides line up with TRBD2. J gave up 4 bases and V 5 bases, and 6 bases lay outside the gene matches. CDR1 and CDR2 (germline): SGHAT, FQNNGV. The CDR3 is 15 residues long. Written as DNA, the CDR3 is TGTGCCAGCAGCCAACGACTAGCGGGAGTATACGAGCAGTACTTC. This sequence encodes CASSQRLAGVYEQYF.

This chain links TRBV2 with TRBJ2-1; 11 nucleotides line up with TRBD2. The V and J ends lost 2 bases and 6 bases, in that order; junction bases with no gene match: 3. The CDR3 has 15 residues. Per the germline V gene, CDR1 is SNHLY and CDR2 is FYNNEI. The CDR3 DNA is TGTGCCAGCAGTGAACTAGCGGGAGGTTTCAATGAGCAGTTCTTC. Residues: CASSELAGGFNEQFF. The whole variable domain, filled in from reference TRBV2 and TRBJ2-1, reads EPEVTQTPSHQVTQMGQEVILRCVPISNHLYFYWYRQILGQKVEFLVSFYNNEISEKSEIFDDQFSVERPDGSNFTLKIRSTKLEDSAMYFCASSELAGGFNEQFFGPGTRLTVL.

The genes are TRBV4-3 and TRBJ2-6, with D possibly being TRBD2 (6 bases). The CDR3 has 18 residues. V lost 3 bases, J lost 2 bases, and 17 bases lay in between. Germline CDR1 reads LGHNA; CDR2 reads YSLEER. CDR3 protein: CASSHGRLRGTGANVLTF. CDR3 DNA sequence: TGCGCCAGCAGCCACGGGAGATTAAGGGGTACTGGGGCCAACGTCCTGACTTTC.

This clone was recorded many times. This chain connects TRBV7-9 to TRBJ1-1; 8 nucleotides match TRBD1. CDR1 is SEHNR, CDR2 FQNEAQ, per germline (reference sequence). V lost 4 bases, J lost 11 bases, and 21 bases stayed unmatched. CDR3 length: 17 amino acids. The CDR3 DNA is TGTGCCAGCAGCTCAAGTGGCAGGGGGCTGGGGTCCGTTCTGGCTTTCTTT. Residues: CASSSSGRGLGSVLAFF.

This rearrangement joins TRBV5-1 to TRBJ2-1; 8 bases match TRBD2. The CDR3 totals 15 residues. The germline CDR1 and CDR2 sequences are SGHRS and YFSETQ. J gave up 6 bases and V 0 bases, and 5 bases lay outside the gene matches. The CDR3 here is CASSLVGLATNEQFF. DNA for the CDR3: TGCGCCAGCAGCTTGGTCGGACTAGCCACCAATGAGCAGTTCTTC.

DNA for the CDR3: TGTGCCAGCAGCTTGGTTTCCCATGGCTACACCTTC. It specifies CASSLVSHGYTF. J is TRBJ1-2 and V is TRBV5-6, with no clear D. The CDR3 is 12 amino acids. The germline V gene encodes CDR1 SGHDT and CDR2 YYEEEE. Trimming removed 0 bases at V and 6 bases at J, with 6 bases between.

This clone was counted many times. The chain links TRBV19 to TRBJ2-2, with a weak D call TRBD2 (6 bases). The germline V gene has CDR1 LNHDA and CDR2 SQIVND (reference sequence). This CDR3 region has 14 residues. V was shortened by 6 bases and J by 2 bases, with 10 bases between the two germline ends. The CDR3 reads CASRPGGNTGELFF. In DNA, the CDR3 is TGTGCCAGTAGACCCGGGGGAAACACCGGGGAGCTGTTTTTT. Together with reference TRBV19 and TRBJ2-2, the CDR3 gives the full variable domain: DGGITQSPKYLFRKEGQNVTLSCEQNLNHDAMYWYRQDPGQGLRLIYYSQIVNDFQKGDIAEGYSVSREKKESFPLTVTSAQKNPTAFYLCASRPGGNTGELFFGEGSRLTVL.

This chain connects TRBV5-1 to TRBJ2-5; perhaps TRBD1 as D (5 bases). The closer fit of TRBJ2-7 to the DNA end suggests the J call may be wrong. This CDR3 has 13 amino acids. Germline loops: CDR1 SGHRS, CDR2 YFSETQ. Here the CDR3 DNA reads TGCGCCAGCAGCTGGACAAACGACTACGAGCAGTACTTC. Protein sequence: CASSWTNDYEQYF.

The rearrangement links TRBV4-2 to TRBJ2-7, with TRBD2 identical over 12 bases. The CDR3 has 15 residues. After removal of 4 bases from V and 6 bases from J, the junction contained 7 bases not matched to a gene. Per the germline V gene, CDR1 is LGHNA and CDR2 is YNFKEQ. In DNA form, the CDR3 reads TGTGCCAGCAGCCCCCGGACTAGCGGGATAGCCGAGCAGTACTTC. Translation gives CASSPRTSGIAEQYF.

This rearrangement joins TRBV27 to TRBJ1-2; 9 nucleotides line up with TRBD1. The V gene end was trimmed by 6 bases and the J gene end by 4 bases; junction bases not matched to a gene: 12. Germline-derived CDR1 and CDR2 are MNHEY and SMNVEV (reference sequence). The CDR3 consists of 16 residues. Here the CDR3 DNA reads TGTGCCAGCAGCTCACAAGGGACAGGGCCGTCCTATGGCTACACCTTC. Amino acids: CASSSQGTGPSYGYTF.

This chain links TRBV28 with TRBJ1-5; TRBD1 aligns across 7 bases. The length of the CDR3 is 15 residues. CDR1 is MDHEN, CDR2 SYDVKM, per germline. V gave up 2 bases and J gave up 5 bases; unmatched junction bases: 6. CDR3 nucleotide sequence: TGTGCCAGCAGTTTACTTCGGACAGGTCATCAGCCCCAGCATTTT. Translated, it gives CASSLLRTGHQPQHF.

The chain combines TRBV4-1 with TRBJ1-2; D not certain. Germline V gene sequence: CDR1 MGHRA, CDR2 YSYEKL. The germline V and J ends were trimmed by 3 bases and 4 bases, with 15 bases remaining between them. This CDR3 spans 15 amino acids. CDR3 DNA: TGCGCCAGCAGCCAGTGGGTTTCACCCGGCTATGGCTACACCTTC. This sequence encodes CASSQWVSPGYGYTF.

The chain is built from TRBV2 and TRBJ2-6, with D perhaps matching TRBD1 (6 bases). The germline V gene has CDR1 SNHLY and CDR2 FYNNEI. Between the trimmed V and J ends, which lost 5 bases and 1 base, there was a span of 9 bases. There are 15 residues in the CDR3. In nucleotides, the CDR3 is TGTGCCAGCAGTCTAACAGGGTCTGGGGCCAACGTCCTGACTTTC. This sequence encodes CASSLTGSGANVLTF.

The chain has TRBV7-9 and TRBJ1-4; D is unclear. Germline V CDR1 and CDR2: SEHNR, FQNEAQ (reference sequence). This CDR3 contains 14 residues. V shed 1 base and J shed 7 bases, with 10 bases lying between them. The CDR3, as DNA: TGTGCCAGCAGCTTAGAGGAGACCGCTGAAAAACTGTTTTTT. Translating it yields CASSLEETAEKLFF.